This T cell receptor beta chain was documented in a study of CD8+CD57+ T cells in acquired aplastic anemia. The patients chosen for sequencing had shown expansion of CD8+CD57+ cells (detected by flow cytometry). V was shortened by 9 bases and J by 6 bases, with 15 bases between the two germline ends. The CDR3 extends over 13 amino acids. Germline CDR1 reads SEHNR; CDR2 reads FQNEAQ (reference sequence). It was genomic DNA that served as the template for profiling TCR beta VDJ and CDR3. One entry per CDR3 protein, called by TCRdb with MiXCR from the reads. The table has 150,000 to 200,000 distinct CDR3 sequences, 45% to 55% seen once.

The specimen was sorted CD4+, CD8+, or CD8+CD57+ T cells (not recorded which) from PBMCs. The chain couples TRBV7-9 to TRBJ1-5; D gene ambiguous. The receptor's source is a human donor with aplastic anemia. CDR3: CASSPSTTQPQHF. DNA for the CDR3: TGTGCCAGTAGCCCCTCGACAACTCAGCCCCAGCATTTT.